One sample yielded the 28 T cell receptor beta chains listed below, sequenced in a study of T-cell memory formation after mild COVID-19. TCRdb redid the calling of the 5' RACE reads with MiXCR, one entry per CDR3 protein. Of around 400,000 distinct CDR3 sequences listed, approximately 25% were seen once; the top ten hold around 8.7%. The specimen sequenced was PBMCs or a T cell subset sorted from them (not recorded which). These receptors came from an adult woman who had mild COVID-19 (a few samples of this study predate the infection). Cell type and time point are not known.

The CDR3 loop is CSASEARASEQYF. CDR3 DNA sequence: TGCAGTGCTAGCGAAGCCAGGGCGAGCGAGCAGTACTTC. V is TRBV20-1 and J is TRBJ2-7; possible D gene TRBD1, 5 bases. The germline gives CDR1 DFQATT, CDR2 SNEGSKA (reference sequence). V was cut by 3 bases and J by 6 bases, with 15 bases left in between. The CDR3 sequence is 13 residues long.

The chain joins TRBV11-3 to TRBJ2-1, with TRBD1 matching over 12 bases. Trimming at V came to 5 bases and at J to 9 bases, leaving 23 bases not matched to a gene. The CDR3 length is 20 residues. Germline loops: CDR1 SGHNT, CDR2 YENEEA. CDR3 sequence: CASSGAGTGGAGFGRTEQFF. The CDR3 DNA reads as TGTGCCAGCAGCGGAGCCGGGACAGGGGGCGCGGGATTTGGGAGGACTGAGCAGTTCTTC.

The chain combines TRBV30 with TRBJ1-2; D is possibly TRBD1 (5 bases). V gave up 0 bases and J gave up 3 bases, with 8 bases separating them. The CDR3 sequence is 13 residues long. Germline assignment: CDR1 GTSNPN and CDR2 SVGIG (reference sequence). CDR3 nucleotides: TGTGCCTGGAGTGTAGGGGCCCACTATGGCTACACCTTC. It specifies CAWSVGAHYGYTF.

The chain employs TRBV9 and TRBJ2-1; 12 bases fit TRBD2. The CDR3 is 17 residues long. Germline V lookup: CDR1 SGDLS, CDR2 YYNGEE. With V trimmed by 4 bases and J by 8 bases, 13 bases remained unmatched. The CDR3 loop reads CASSPSGLAGHLDEQFF. Here the CDR3 DNA reads TGTGCCAGCAGCCCCTCGGGACTAGCGGGCCATTTAGATGAGCAGTTCTTC.

This clonotype was counted a few times. This rearrangement joins TRBV9 to TRBJ2-7; D tentatively reads TRBD1 or TRBD2 (5 bases each). V shed 2 bases and J shed 2 bases, with 11 bases lying between them. Germline-derived CDR1 and CDR2 are SGDLS and YYNGEE. This CDR3 comprises 14 residues. CDR3 amino acids: CASSVGVGAYEQYF. In DNA, the CDR3 is TGTGCCAGCAGCGTCGGGGTAGGGGCCTACGAGCAGTACTTC.

This clonotype was counted only a few times. CDR3 loop: CASSLEPAGRYNEQFF. The CDR3 nucleotides are TGTGCCAGCAGCTTAGAGCCAGCGGGAAGGTACAATGAGCAGTTCTTC. This chain joins TRBV7-9 and TRBJ2-1; 7 bases fit TRBD2. Germline values: CDR1 SEHNR, CDR2 FQNEAQ (reference sequence). The CDR3 extends over 16 amino acids. J gave up 4 bases and V 1 base, and 7 bases lay outside the gene matches.

The V call is TRBV5-1, the J call TRBJ2-7, with TRBD1 identical over 9 bases. Germline V lookup: CDR1 SGHRS, CDR2 YFSETQ. Trimming at V came to 0 bases and at J to 4 bases, leaving 2 bases not matched to a gene. CDR3 length equals 14 residues. The CDR3 DNA reads as TGCGCCAGCAGCTTGGGGGACAGGGAGTACGAGCAGTACTTC. Translated: CASSLGDREYEQYF.

The sample holds a few counts of this clonotype. This rearrangement joins TRBV12-3 or TRBV12-4 to TRBJ1-3; D gene unclear. The ends were cut back, 2 bases at V and 0 bases at J, with 2 bases in the middle. The CDR3 loop spans 13 amino acids. CDR3 sequence: CASSLPSGNTIYF. The DNA for the CDR3 is TGTGCCAGCAGTTTACCCTCTGGAAACACCATATATTTT.

The V call is TRBV7-9, the J call TRBJ2-1; D may be TRBD1 or TRBD2 (6 bases each). V dropped 2 bases and J dropped 0 bases, with 17 bases sitting between them. The V gene's germline CDR1 is SEHNR and CDR2 FQNEAQ (reference sequence). CDR3 length: 18 amino acids. The CDR3 sequence: CASSLWELGGPSYNEQFF. Here the CDR3 DNA reads TGTGCCAGCAGCTTATGGGAACTCGGGGGCCCCTCCTACAATGAGCAGTTCTTC.

This clonotype was detected ten times or more. The CDR3 coding sequence is TGCGCCAGCAAGCCAGGGGGCACTGAAGCTTTCTTT. It translates to CASKPGGTEAFF. The chain links TRBV10-2 to TRBJ1-1, with 7 positions matching TRBD1. Germline V gene lookup returns CDR1 WSHSY and CDR2 SAAADI. Trimming took 7 bases from V and 4 from J; bases not matched to a gene: 3. This CDR3 is 12 amino acids long.

This clonotype was counted only a few times. The gene calls are TRBV4-3 and TRBJ2-1, with D unclear. Germline CDR1 LGHNA, CDR2 YSLEER. V lost 0 bases and J lost 7, with 13 bases in between. The CDR3 has 15 amino acids. This CDR3 is CASSQERLEMNEQFF. CDR3 bases: TGCGCCAGCAGCCAAGAACGCCTAGAAATGAATGAGCAGTTCTTC.

This clonotype has a count of ten or more. The rearrangement uses TRBV24-1 and TRBJ2-1, with D possibly TRBD2 on 6 matching bases. V was trimmed by 4 bases and J by 10 bases, leaving 19 bases between them. This CDR3 region has 15 residues. Germline assignment: CDR1 KGHDR and CDR2 SFDVKD. CDR3 region: CATSDSGLVFLEQFF. The CDR3 DNA follows: TGTGCCACCAGTGACTCGGGACTGGTCTTTTTAGAGCAGTTCTTC.

This clonotype was detected a few times. V and J are TRBV2 and TRBJ1-1, with 10 bases aligning to TRBD1. Germline values: CDR1 SNHLY, CDR2 FYNNEI. J was trimmed by 6 bases and V by 3 bases; bases with no gene match: 4. This CDR3 region has 14 residues. The CDR3 loop is CASSDGQGVSEAFF. Written as DNA, the CDR3 is TGTGCCAGCAGTGATGGACAGGGGGTCTCTGAAGCTTTCTTT.

The chain joins TRBV30 to TRBJ1-5; D uncertain. The CDR3 spans 14 residues. Trimming took off 5 bases at V and 10 bases at J, with 21 bases between the two ends. The germline V gene has CDR1 GTSNPN and CDR2 SVGIG (reference sequence). Here the CDR3 DNA reads TGTGCCTGGGGGGAGGGTACAGTCATCAGCCCCCAGCATTTT. Its translation: CAWGEGTVISPQHF.

This clonotype was seen a few times. This chain links TRBV18 with TRBJ2-3, with 9 nucleotides matching TRBD2. Germline V lookup: CDR1 KGHSH, CDR2 LQKENI. This CDR3 has 17 residues. Trimming removed 1 base from V and 0 bases from J; junction bases left unmatched: 5. CDR3 protein: CASSPLKLAGSTDTQYF. As DNA, the CDR3 is TGTGCCAGCTCACCACTCAAACTAGCGGGCAGCACAGATACGCAGTATTTT.

This clonotype has at least ten counts. The chain carries TRBV4-3 and TRBJ2-2; the match to TRBD2 covers 14 bases. Losses at the gene ends were 3 bases for V and 7 bases for J; bases not matched to a gene: 10. The length of the CDR3 is 18 residues. Germline lookup yields CDR1 LGHNA and CDR2 YSLEER. CDR3 sequence (DNA): TGCGCCAGCAGCCATCGCGGGGGACTAGCGGGAGCAAGCGGGGAGCTGTTTTTT. The encoded protein is CASSHRGGLAGASGELFF.

This clonotype was seen only a few times. This chain uses TRBV23-1 with TRBJ2-7; perhaps D is TRBD1 or TRBD2 (7 bases each). TRBV23-1 is an open reading frame whose function is uncertain. This CDR3 region has 15 residues. Trimming removed 4 bases from V and 6 bases from J, with 19 bases in between. The CDR3 bases are TGCGCCAGCAGTCCCCCGGGAGGCAGGGGGTTCGAGCAGTACTTC. As protein: CASSPPGGRGFEQYF.

This clonotype was detected ten times or more. The chain is built from TRBV29-1 and TRBJ2-1; TRBD1 might be the D (6 bases). This CDR3 is 14 amino acids long. The V gene lost 3 bases and the J gene lost 4 bases, with 13 bases spanning the gap. CDR1 and CDR2 (germline): SQVTM, ANQGSEA. The CDR3 region is CSVEGMDRYNEQFF. In DNA, the CDR3 is TGCAGCGTTGAGGGAATGGACAGATACAATGAGCAGTTCTTC.

The V and J genes are TRBV5-1 and TRBJ1-1, with D uncertain. The CDR3 has 16 residues. Trimming pared 4 bases from V and 2 bases from J, leaving 18 bases between. Germline values: CDR1 SGHRS, CDR2 YFSETQ. The CDR3 spells CASSLQITTGNTEAFF. CDR3 sequence (DNA): TGCGCCAGCAGCCTACAGATCACGACCGGAAACACTGAAGCTTTCTTT. The full variable domain, completed using reference TRBV5-1 and TRBJ1-1, is KAGVTQTPRYLIKTRGQQVTLSCSPISGHRSVSWYQQTPGQGLQFLFEYFSETQRNKGNFPGRFSGRQFSNSRSEMNVSTLELGDSALYLCASSLQITTGNTEAFFGQGTRLTVV.

The chain links TRBV4-1 to TRBJ2-7, with no clear D. This CDR3 is built from 12 residues. Germline CDR1 MGHRA, CDR2 YSYEKL. The V end was cut by 4 bases, the J end by 3 bases, with 7 bases between. CDR3 protein: CASSPNHYEQYF. In DNA, the CDR3 is TGCGCCAGCAGCCCCAACCACTACGAGCAGTACTTC.

V and J are TRBV12-3 or TRBV12-4 and TRBJ2-4; tentatively, D is TRBD2 (5 bases). V lost 5 bases to trimming and J lost 8 bases, with 16 bases between them. This CDR3 is 14 amino acids long. The CDR3 region has the DNA TGTGCCAGCAGTCACCTCGGAAGAGCGGACATTCAGTACTTC. It is translated as CASSHLGRADIQYF.

V usage is TRBV10-3 and J usage is TRBJ2-3; D ambiguous. CDR1 is ENHRY and CDR2 is SYGVKD in the germline V gene. This CDR3 spans 15 amino acids. The germline V and J ends were trimmed by 0 bases and 5 bases, with 12 bases remaining between them. The CDR3 protein is CAISESPYAVDTQYF. CDR3 coding DNA: TGTGCCATCAGTGAGTCGCCTTACGCGGTAGATACGCAGTATTTT.

The genes are TRBV11-2 and TRBJ1-1; tentative D call: TRBD1 (5 bases). CDR1 SGHAT and CDR2 FQNNGV come from the germline V gene. V shed 3 bases and J shed 3 bases, with 8 bases lying between them. This CDR3 comprises 13 residues. DNA for the CDR3: TGTGCCAGCAGCTTCGGCAGGGACACTGAAGCTTTCTTT. Encoded protein: CASSFGRDTEAFF.

CDR3 nucleotides: TGCGCCAGCAGCTTGGTGGTAGAATGGGACAATGAGCAGTTCTTC. Translation: CASSLVVEWDNEQFF. V usage is TRBV5-1 and J usage is TRBJ2-1; D is uncertain. In germline, CDR1 is SGHRS, CDR2 YFSETQ. V lost 0 bases and J 5 bases, leaving 12 bases between the germline ends. The CDR3 extends over 15 amino acids.

The V gene is TRBV5-1, the J gene TRBJ2-7; 12 nucleotides line up with TRBD2. CDR3 length: 17 amino acids. CDR1 SGHRS and CDR2 YFSETQ come from the germline V gene. V dropped 0 bases and J dropped 6; count of bases not matched to a gene: 10. In DNA form, the CDR3 reads TGCGCCAGCAGCTTGGTAGGGCTAGCGGGAGGGCCTGGCGAGCAGTACTTC. It specifies CASSLVGLAGGPGEQYF.

About this clonotype itself: The germline gene is not matched at one end of the junction; a read error may be the cause. The J gene is TRBJ2-3, the V gene TRBV9, with 7 bases that match TRBD2. Germline CDR1 reads SGDLS; CDR2 reads YYNGEE. The CDR3 length is 15 residues. For the CDR3, the DNA is TGTGCCAGCACCGTAGAAAGCGGGGGCACAGATACGCAGTATTTT. This sequence encodes CASTVESGGTDTQYF.

This chain uses TRBV7-6 with TRBJ2-3, with D hard to call. Germline CDR1 and CDR2: SGHVS and FNYEAQ. V dropped 1 base and J dropped 1 base, with 12 bases sitting between them. This CDR3 is 16 amino acids long. Here the CDR3 reads CASSLDVAGGTDTQYF. The CDR3 region has the DNA TGTGCCAGCAGCTTAGATGTGGCAGGAGGCACAGATACGCAGTATTTT.

This CDR3 is CASGQSGGIEQYF. The CDR3 bases are TGTGCCAGCGGACAGAGTGGGGGGATCGAGCAGTACTTC. J is TRBJ2-7 and V is TRBV5-6; D assignment may be TRBD1 or TRBD2 (6 bases each). The CDR3 runs 13 residues. Trimming took 7 bases from V and 6 from J, leaving 17 bases between them. Germline-derived CDR1 and CDR2 are SGHDT and YYEEEE.